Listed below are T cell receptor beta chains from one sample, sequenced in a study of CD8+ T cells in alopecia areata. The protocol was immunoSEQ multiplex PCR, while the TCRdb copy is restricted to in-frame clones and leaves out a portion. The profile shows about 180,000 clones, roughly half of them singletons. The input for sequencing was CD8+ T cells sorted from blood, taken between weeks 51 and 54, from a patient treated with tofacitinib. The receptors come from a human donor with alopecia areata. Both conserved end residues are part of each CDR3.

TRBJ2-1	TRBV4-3	CASSQGTGGAYNEQFF
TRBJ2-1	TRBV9	CASSSPGANEFF
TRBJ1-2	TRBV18	CASSPPPLNGYTF
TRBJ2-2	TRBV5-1	CASSSTRRELFF
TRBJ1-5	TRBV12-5	CASGFSGNQPQHF
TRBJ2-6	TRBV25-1	CASSEFSGANVLTF
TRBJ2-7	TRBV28	CASSSSGGAWEQYF
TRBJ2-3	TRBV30	CAWSGGLPRPDTQYF
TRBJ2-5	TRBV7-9	CASSPSGGETQYF
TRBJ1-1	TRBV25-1	CASSLQGAREAFF
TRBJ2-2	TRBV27	CASKLGGGTGELFF
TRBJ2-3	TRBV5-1	CASSAPPGTSGGTDTQYF
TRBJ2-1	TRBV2	CASSEPGPYNEQFF
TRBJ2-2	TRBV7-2	CASSLEGRATGELFF
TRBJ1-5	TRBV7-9	CASSSTWNQPQHF
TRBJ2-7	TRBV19	CASSVPGQTYEQYF
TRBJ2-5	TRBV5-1	CASSLDRGLLKTQYF
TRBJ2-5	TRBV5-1	CASSLAGQEVLETQYF
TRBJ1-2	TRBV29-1	CSVGTIYGYTF
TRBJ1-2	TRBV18	CASSPPTGRANYGYTF
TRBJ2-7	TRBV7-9	CASSSGPNYEQYF
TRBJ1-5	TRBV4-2	CASSQEAGTVNQPQHF
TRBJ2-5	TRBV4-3	CASSQDSWGRRETQYF
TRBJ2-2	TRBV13	CASSSDSSDGGELFF
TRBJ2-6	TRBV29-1	CSVESGSGANVLTF
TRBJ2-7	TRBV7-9	CASSWRHYEQYF
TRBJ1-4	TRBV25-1	CASRQRTNEKLFF
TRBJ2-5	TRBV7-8	CASSLGYGVETQYF
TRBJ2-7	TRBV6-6	CASSYARGDEQYF
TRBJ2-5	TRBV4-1	CASSPRQVQRETQYF
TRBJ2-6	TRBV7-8	CASSARSGANVLTF
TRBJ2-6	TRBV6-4	CASSQDSSGANVLTF
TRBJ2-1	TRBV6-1	CASSERAYNEQFF
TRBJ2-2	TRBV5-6	CASSPTSGNTGELFF
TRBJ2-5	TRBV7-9	CASSSSWGLETQYF
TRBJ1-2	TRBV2	CASSEELLTGYTF
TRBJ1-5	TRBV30	CAWSAGNQPQHF
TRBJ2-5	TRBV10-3	CAISEQVQETQYF
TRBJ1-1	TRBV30	CAWIWQGNTEAFF
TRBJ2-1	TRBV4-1	CASSQTSGNEQFF